The rows below give T cell receptor beta chains drawn from one sample of a study of blood T cell repertoires in COVID-19. The protocol was immunoSEQ multiplex PCR, while the TCRdb copy is restricted to in-frame clones and leaves out a portion. The table includes 200,000 to 300,000 clones, about 83% detected once. What was sequenced was peripheral blood. The receptor source for this set is a man between 50 and 59 years old with acute or convalescent COVID-19. Both conserved end residues are part of each CDR3. A D gene is named only where the DNA matches it firmly. Rows may omit the clone size; those that give it use once, few, many or a size class.

len	abundance	d_gene	v_gene	j_gene	CDR3aa	CDR3nt
12	NA	NA	TRBV5-1	TRBJ2-1	CASSLGGNEQFF	TGCGCCAGCAGCTTAGGGGGAAATGAGCAGTTCTTC
14	NA	NA	TRBV5-4	TRBJ1-2	CASSSMGARYGYTF	TGTGCCAGCAGCTCGATGGGGGCTCGGTATGGCTACACCTTC
12	once	TRBD1	TRBV29-1	TRBJ2-7	CSVGTGLYEQYF	TGCAGCGTAGGGACAGGGCTCTACGAGCAGTACTTC
17	NA	TRBD2	TRBV7-3	TRBJ2-3	CASSRTSGPLLGDTQYF	TGTGCCAGCAGCCGGACTAGCGGGCCCTTGCTAGGAGATACGCAGTATTTT
14	NA	NA	TRBV10-3	TRBJ1-2	CAPMTGVREDGYTF	TGTGCCCCAATGACCGGGGTGCGGGAAGATGGCTACACCTTC
14	NA	NA	TRBV7-8	TRBJ1-1	CASSFFARNTEAFF	TGTGCCAGCAGCTTTTTTGCGAGGAACACTGAAGCTTTCTTT
15	NA	NA	TRBV7-2	TRBJ1-2	CASSPTAGTHYGYTF	TGTGCCAGCAGCCCTACCGCCGGGACACACTATGGCTACACCTTC
13	NA	NA	TRBV7-2	TRBJ1-5	CASSLEHNQPQHF	TGTGCCAGCAGCTTAGAACATAATCAGCCCCAGCATTTT
16	NA	TRBD1	TRBV4-1	TRBJ1-4	CASSQYPDRVGEKLFF	TGCGCCAGCAGCCAATACCCGGACAGGGTTGGGGAAAAACTGTTTTTT
13	NA	TRBD1	TRBV12-3/TRBV12-4	TRBJ2-7	CASGGQGSYEQYF	TGTGCCAGCGGAGGACAGGGGTCATACGAGCAGTACTTC
13	NA	NA	TRBV11-2	TRBJ2-5	CASSRDFQETQYF	TGTGCCAGCAGCCGGGACTTTCAAGAGACCCAGTACTTC
14	NA	NA	TRBV4-1	TRBJ1-1	CASSHQVRNTEAFF	TGCGCCAGCAGCCACCAGGTCCGGAACACTGAAGCTTTCTTT
16	NA	TRBD2	TRBV7-9	TRBJ2-1	CASSFWTSGDYNEQFF	TGTGCCAGCAGCTTTTGGACTAGCGGGGACTACAATGAGCAGTTCTTC
14	NA	NA	TRBV6-5	TRBJ2-3	CASSYSTQGGTQYF	TGTGCCAGCAGTTACTCGACCCAAGGGGGTACGCAGTATTTT
13	NA	NA	TRBV7-9	TRBJ1-5	CASSLRSNQPQHF	TGTGCCAGCAGCTTGAGGAGCAATCAGCCCCAGCATTTT
14	NA	NA	TRBV6-6	TRBJ1-2	CASSYSQGQDGYTF	TGTGCCAGCAGTTACTCGCAGGGGCAGGACGGCTACACCTTC
11	NA	NA	TRBV29-1	TRBJ2-3	CSVAGADTQYF	TGCAGCGTTGCGGGTGCAGATACGCAGTATTTT